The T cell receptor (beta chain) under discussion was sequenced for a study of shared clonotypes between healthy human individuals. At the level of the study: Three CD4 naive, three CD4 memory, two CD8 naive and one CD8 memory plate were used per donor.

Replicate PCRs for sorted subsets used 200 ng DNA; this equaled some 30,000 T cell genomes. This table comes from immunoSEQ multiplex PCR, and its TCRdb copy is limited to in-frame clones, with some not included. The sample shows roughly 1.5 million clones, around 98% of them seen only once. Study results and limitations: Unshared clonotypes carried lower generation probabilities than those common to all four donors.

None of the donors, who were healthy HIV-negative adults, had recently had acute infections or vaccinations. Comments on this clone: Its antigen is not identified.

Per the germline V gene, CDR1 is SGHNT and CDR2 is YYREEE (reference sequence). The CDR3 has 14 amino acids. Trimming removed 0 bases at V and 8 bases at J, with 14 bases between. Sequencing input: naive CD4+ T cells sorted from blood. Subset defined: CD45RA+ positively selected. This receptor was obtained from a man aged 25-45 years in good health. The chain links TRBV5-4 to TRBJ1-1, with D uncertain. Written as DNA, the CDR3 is TGTGCCAGCAGCTTGGAGTTTAGCGGAACGGAAGCTTTCTTT. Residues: CASSLEFSGTEAFF.